The TCR beta chain described here comes from a study of blood T cell repertoires in COVID-19. Study-wide background: Sites in the United States, Italy and Spain provided acute and convalescent COVID-19 samples. PBMCs, B-cell-depleted T cells, or T cells were the source of the cDNA or gDNA that made up the material.

As processed by the authors: Estimation of nucleated cell counts was performed using reference gene primer amplification. The assay was immunoSEQ multiplex PCR, and TCRdb's table has in-frame clones only and misses some. The D gene and trimming were derived from the DNA, and the V and J assignments and clone size from that table. The data show hundreds of thousands of clones, about nine tenths seen once. V lost 4 bases to trimming and J lost 3 bases, with 20 bases between them. The germline V gene has CDR1 SGHRS and CDR2 YFSETQ. CDR3 size: 17 residues. The J gene is TRBJ2-1, the V gene TRBV5-1; possible D gene TRBD2, 5 bases. The source is a young woman with acute or convalescent COVID-19. Sequenced: peripheral blood. The CDR3 DNA follows: TGCGCCAGCAGCAGGTCCCGTACTAGGACTCTCTACAATGAGCAGTTCTTC. Encoded protein: CASSRSRTRTLYNEQFF.